Presented here are 5 T cell receptor beta chains from one specimen sequenced in a study of T cells in women clearing cervical HPV infection. Here immunoSEQ multiplex PCR was the method, and the copy in TCRdb shows in-frame clones only, minus some. Here the sample table reports about 21,000 clones. Material: blood buffy coat. These receptors all come from a woman aged 18-70 years with a cervical HPV16 infection that either progressed to CIN3+ or cleared (not recorded which).

Turning to this clone: The CDR3 is cut off 3 residues early in the read; its end comes from the germline J gene. The rearrangement joins TRBV7-8 to TRBJ1-1; 10 positions agree with TRBD1. This CDR3 contains 13 residues. Germline V gene data show CDR1 as SGHVS and CDR2 as FQNEAQ. Partial CDR3 DNA: TGTGCCAGCAGCTTCCCCGGGACAGGGGCC. This encodes CASSFPGTGA. The entire CDR3 reads CASSFPGTGAAFF.

In the case of this clone: The sequenced fragment ends 3 residues before the CDR3 boundary, so the rest is inferred from the germline J gene. This chain uses TRBV18 with TRBJ2-7; 7 bases align to TRBD1. Germline V lookup: CDR1 KGHSH, CDR2 LQKENI. The trim removed 3 bases at V and 4 bases at J, leaving 6 bases unmatched. The CDR3 sequence is 14 residues long. The CDR3 region is CASSPYRGRYEQYF. The covered CDR3 bases are TGTGCCAGCTCACCCTACAGGGGACGGTACGAG.

On this clone itself: Sequencing ends 3 residues short of the CDR3 end; the germline J gene provides the rest. The J gene is TRBJ2-7, the V gene TRBV20-1; 14 bases are shared with TRBD2. Germline V gene sequence: CDR1 DFQATT, CDR2 SNEGSKA (reference sequence). CDR3 length: 16 residues. V lost 0 bases and J lost 4; bases outside the gene matches: 5. Here the CDR3 reads CSARDSRTSGRYEQYF. CDR3 bases read: TGCAGTGCTAGAGACTCGCGGACTAGCGGGAGGTACGAG.

Concerning this clone: The read ends 3 residues shy of where the CDR3 ends; the end is completed using the germline J gene. The V and J genes are TRBV20-1 and TRBJ1-1, with D possibly TRBD1 on 6 matching bases. This CDR3 comprises 12 residues. Germline CDR1 and CDR2: DFQATT and SNEGSKA (reference sequence). CDR3 DNA (partial): TGCAGTGCCAAGATGAACCGGGACAAA. Residues: CSAKMNRDK. The entire CDR3 protein is CSAKMNRDKAFF.

On this clone: The CDR3 end falls 3 residues outside the read, so it is completed with the germline J gene. The chain carries TRBV5-1 and TRBJ2-3, with 13 bases matching TRBD2. V lost 0 bases to trimming and J lost 2 bases; unmatched junction nucleotides: 6. The CDR3 is 18 residues long. The germline V gene has CDR1 SGHRS and CDR2 YFSETQ. Incomplete CDR3 DNA: TGCGCCAGCAGCTTGGGACTAGCGGGGGGTTTTTTCACAGATACG. Translated, it gives CASSLGLAGGFFTDT. The CDR3 as a whole reads CASSLGLAGGFFTDTQYF.